This is a list of T cell receptor beta chains from one sample in a study of blood T cell repertoires in COVID-19. Profiling relied on immunoSEQ multiplex PCR, and the TCRdb table lists in-frame clones only, not all of them. The table records around 57,000 clones, around 90% of them present only once. The specimen sequenced was peripheral blood. Receptors originate from a human donor with active COVID-19. The donor label of this sample is uncertain. The CDR3 runs from the conserved cysteine through the conserved F or W. A D gene is named only where the DNA matches it firmly. Clone sizes are given selectively: once, few, many, or a class where the clone is expanded.

d_call	v_call	j_call	clone_size	cdr3_aa	cdr3_nt
TRBD2	TRBV3-1/TRBV3-2	TRBJ2-5	.	CASSRGLAGGFWETQYF	TGTGCCAGCAGCCGAGGACTAGCGGGAGGTTTTTGGGAGACCCAGTACTTC
.	TRBV5-5	TRBJ2-1	.	CASSQAGQYYNEQFF	TGTGCCAGCAGCCAAGCAGGGCAGTACTACAATGAGCAGTTCTTC
.	TRBV5-1	TRBJ2-7	.	CASSLAGSEQYF	TGCGCCAGCAGCTTGGCCGGGTCCGAGCAGTACTTC
TRBD2	TRBV7-6	TRBJ2-2	.	CASSFRTSGGAYTGELFF	TGTGCCAGCAGCTTCAGGACTAGCGGGGGGGCCTACACCGGGGAGCTGTTTTTT
.	TRBV7-2	TRBJ2-3	.	CASSPGTLHTSTDTQYF	TGTGCCAGCAGCCCTGGGACACTCCACACTAGCACAGATACGCAGTATTTT
TRBD1	TRBV4-3	TRBJ1-2	.	CASSQEGQGRDGYTF	TGCGCCAGCAGCCAAGAGGGACAGGGAAGAGATGGCTACACCTTC
TRBD1	TRBV7-3	TRBJ2-2	.	CASSLKGQGQTGELFF	TGTGCCAGCAGCTTAAAGGGACAGGGGCAGACCGGGGAGCTGTTTTTT
.	TRBV4-2	TRBJ2-3	.	CASSQDDGDADTQYF	TGTGCCAGCAGCCAAGACGACGGAGATGCAGATACGCAGTATTTT
TRBD2	TRBV9	TRBJ2-7	.	CASSHSTREVAGGYREQYF	TGTGCCAGCAGCCACTCTACGAGGGAGGTAGCGGGGGGCTACAGGGAGCAGTACTTC
.	TRBV30	TRBJ2-3	.	CAWSGVGDTQYF	TGTGCCTGGAGCGGGGTTGGAGATACGCAGTATTTT
TRBD2	TRBV29-1	TRBJ2-7	.	CSVGLAEDYEQYF	TGCAGCGTCGGACTAGCGGAGGACTACGAGCAGTACTTC
TRBD2	TRBV7-8	TRBJ2-1	.	CASSFPLRSGGHEQGNEQFF	TGTGCCAGCAGCTTTCCGCTTCGGAGCGGGGGCCACGAACAGGGCAATGAGCAGTTCTTC
TRBD2	TRBV18	TRBJ2-3	.	CASSPLAGGTDTQYF	TGTGCCAGCTCACCCTTAGCGGGAGGGACAGATACGCAGTATTTT
.	TRBV4-1	TRBJ1-2	once	CASSQEQGRGGYGYTF	TGCGCCAGCAGCCAAGAACAAGGACGGGGAGGCTATGGCTACACCTTC
TRBD1	TRBV28	TRBJ1-4	.	CASSGTERGYNEKLFF	TGTGCCAGCAGTGGGACAGAAAGGGGGTATAATGAAAAACTGTTTTTT